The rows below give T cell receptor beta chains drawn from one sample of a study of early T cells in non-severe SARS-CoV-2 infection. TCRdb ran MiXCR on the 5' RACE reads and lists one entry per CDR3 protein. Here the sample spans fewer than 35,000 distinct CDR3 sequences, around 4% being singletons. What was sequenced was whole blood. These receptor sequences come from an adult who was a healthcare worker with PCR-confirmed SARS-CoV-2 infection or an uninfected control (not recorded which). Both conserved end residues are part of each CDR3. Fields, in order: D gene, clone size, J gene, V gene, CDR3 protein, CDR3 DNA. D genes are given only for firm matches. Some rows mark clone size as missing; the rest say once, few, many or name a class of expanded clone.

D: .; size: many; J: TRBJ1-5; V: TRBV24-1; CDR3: CATSDRSNQPQHF; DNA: TGTGCCACCAGTGACCGTAGCAATCAGCCCCAGCATTTT
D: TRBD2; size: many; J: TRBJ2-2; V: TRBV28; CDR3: CASSLSRTSGSTGELFF; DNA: TGTGCCAGCAGTTTATCCAGGACTAGCGGGAGCACCGGGGAGCTGTTTTTT
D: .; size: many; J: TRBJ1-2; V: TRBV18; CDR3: CASSPLATGDYGYTF; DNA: TGTGCCAGCTCACCACTCGCCACAGGCGACTATGGCTACACCTTC
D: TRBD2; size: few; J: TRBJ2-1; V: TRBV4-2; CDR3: CASSQGGLAGEHNEQFF; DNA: TGTGCCAGCAGCCAAGGCGGACTAGCGGGAGAGCACAATGAGCAGTTCTTC
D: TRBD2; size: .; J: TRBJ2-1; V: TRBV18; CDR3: CASSPSGTSGYNEQFF; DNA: TGTGCCAGCTCACCCTCCGGGACTAGCGGCTACAATGAGCAGTTCTTC
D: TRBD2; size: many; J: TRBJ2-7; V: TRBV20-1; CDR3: CSARVSGRPHEQYF; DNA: TGCAGTGCTAGAGTTAGCGGGAGACCCCACGAGCAGTACTTC
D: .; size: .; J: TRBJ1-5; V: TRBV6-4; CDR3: CASSQDDNQPQHF; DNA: TGTGCCAGCAGCCAGGACGATAATCAGCCCCAGCATTTT
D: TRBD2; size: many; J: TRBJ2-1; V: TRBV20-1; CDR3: CSARVPSGRYNEQFF; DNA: TGCAGTGCTAGAGTCCCCAGCGGGAGATACAATGAGCAGTTCTTC
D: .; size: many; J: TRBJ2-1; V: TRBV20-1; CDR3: CSASRHTNPYNEQFF; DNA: TGCAGTGCTAGTCGTCACACAAATCCTTACAATGAGCAGTTCTTC
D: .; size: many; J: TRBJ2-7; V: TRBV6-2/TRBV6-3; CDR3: CASSPAYEQYF; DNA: TGTGCCAGCAGCCCTGCCTACGAGCAGTACTTC
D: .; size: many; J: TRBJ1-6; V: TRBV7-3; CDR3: CASSLGGTGNSPLHF; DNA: TGTGCCAGCAGCTTAGGGGGGACGGGAAATTCACCCCTCCACTTT
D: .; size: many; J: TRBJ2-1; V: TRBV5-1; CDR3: CASSLGFGSSYNEQFF; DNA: TGCGCCAGCAGCTTGGGATTCGGAAGCTCCTACAATGAGCAGTTCTTC
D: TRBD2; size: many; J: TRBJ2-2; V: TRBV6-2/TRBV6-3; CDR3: CASRGLGDTGELFF; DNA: TGTGCCAGCAGAGGACTAGGGGACACCGGGGAGCTGTTTTTT
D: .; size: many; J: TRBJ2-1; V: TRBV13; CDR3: CASSLGRSPNEQFF; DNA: TGTGCCAGCAGCTTAGGCCGATCCCCCAATGAGCAGTTCTTC
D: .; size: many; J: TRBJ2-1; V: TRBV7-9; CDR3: CASSRMEYNEQFF; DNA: TGTGCCAGCAGCCGGATGGAGTACAATGAGCAGTTCTTC
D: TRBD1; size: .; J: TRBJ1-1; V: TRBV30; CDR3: CAWAPSPGTGGRWGTEAFF; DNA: TGTGCCTGGGCGCCCTCCCCCGGGACAGGGGGACGTTGGGGCACTGAAGCTTTCTTT
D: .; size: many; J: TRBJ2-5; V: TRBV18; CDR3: CASSLQQETQYF; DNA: TGTGCCAGCTCACTACAGCAAGAGACCCAGTACTTC
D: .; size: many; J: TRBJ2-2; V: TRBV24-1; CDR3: CATSDLNAGDTGELFF; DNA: TGTGCCACCAGTGATTTAAATGCAGGGGACACCGGGGAGCTGTTTTTT
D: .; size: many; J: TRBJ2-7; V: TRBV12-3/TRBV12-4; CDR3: CASSFPRQSRYEQYF; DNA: TGTGCCAGCAGTTTCCCCCGGCAGTCGAGGTACGAGCAGTACTTC
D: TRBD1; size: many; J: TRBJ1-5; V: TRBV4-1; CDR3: CASSPGGFNQPQHF; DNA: TGCGCCAGCAGTCCAGGGGGCTTCAATCAGCCCCAGCATTTT
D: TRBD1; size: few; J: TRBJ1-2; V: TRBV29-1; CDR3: CSVERQGNGYTF; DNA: TGCAGCGTTGAAAGACAGGGGAATGGCTACACCTTC
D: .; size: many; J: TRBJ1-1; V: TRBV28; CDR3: CASSSLEYMNTEAFF; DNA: TGTGCCAGCAGTTCCCTGGAGTACATGAACACTGAAGCTTTCTTT
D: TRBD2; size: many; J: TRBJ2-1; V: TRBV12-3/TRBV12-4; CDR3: CASSLSSGSNEQFF; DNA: TGTGCCAGCAGTTTGTCTAGCGGGAGCAATGAGCAGTTCTTC
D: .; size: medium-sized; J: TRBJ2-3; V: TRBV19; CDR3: CASKGGIATDTQYF; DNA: TGTGCCAGTAAGGGGGGGATTGCTACAGATACGCAGTATTTT
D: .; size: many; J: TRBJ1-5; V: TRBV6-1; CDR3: CASSTYRGSNQPQHF; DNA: TGTGCCAGCAGTACATATCGGGGTAGCAATCAGCCCCAGCATTTT
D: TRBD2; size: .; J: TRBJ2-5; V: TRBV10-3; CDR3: CAISESAPGLAQETQYF; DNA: TGTGCCATCAGTGAGTCAGCCCCTGGACTAGCACAAGAGACCCAGTACTTC
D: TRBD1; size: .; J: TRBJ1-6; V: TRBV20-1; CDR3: CSATITGGRSPLHF; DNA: TGCAGTGCTACTATAACAGGGGGCAGGTCACCCCTCCACTTT
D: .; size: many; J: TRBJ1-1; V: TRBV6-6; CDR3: CASSYPEVNTEAFF; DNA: TGTGCCAGCAGTTACCCCGAAGTGAACACTGAAGCTTTCTTT
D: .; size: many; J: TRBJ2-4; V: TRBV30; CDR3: CAGYGDGKNIQYF; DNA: TGTGCCGGCTACGGGGACGGCAAAAACATTCAGTACTTC
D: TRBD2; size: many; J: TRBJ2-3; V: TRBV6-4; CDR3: CASSELAGEGDTQYF; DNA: TGTGCCAGCAGTGAACTAGCGGGAGAGGGAGATACGCAGTATTTT
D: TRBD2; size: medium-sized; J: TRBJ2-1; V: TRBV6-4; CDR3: CASSDSTSGSNEQFF; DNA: TGTGCCAGCAGTGACTCGACTAGCGGGAGCAATGAGCAGTTCTTC
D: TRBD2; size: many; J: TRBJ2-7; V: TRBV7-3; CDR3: CASSSGTSEYEQYF; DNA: TGTGCCAGCAGTTCCGGGACTAGCGAGTACGAGCAGTACTTC